This T cell receptor beta chain came from a study of blood T cells in healthy people across ages. Study conclusions and caveats: The study found more naive CD4+ cells and higher diversity in long-lived than aged donors.

For the second PCR, which ran for 7 to 11 cycles, a sample-barcoded 5' primer and a J-beta primer mix were used. Each cDNA molecule received a tag from a template-switch adaptor that had 12 random nucleotides. TCRdb reprocessed the 5' RACE reads with MiXCR, giving one entry per CDR3 protein. This sample has 700,000 to 850,000 distinct CDR3 sequences, with about 36% found just once. Comment on this clonotype: The antigen is undetermined.

Trimming left V 2 bases short and J 1 base short, with 11 bases between. This CDR3 region has 15 residues. The V call is TRBV12-3 or TRBV12-4, the J call TRBJ1-1; possibly TRBD1 for D (5 bases). The source of this sequence is a man aged 18 to 29 in good health. Sequencing used blood. The CDR3 DNA reads as TGTGCCAGCAGTTTAACCCAGGGAAAGAACACTGAAGCTTTCTTT. Amino acids: CASSLTQGKNTEAFF.